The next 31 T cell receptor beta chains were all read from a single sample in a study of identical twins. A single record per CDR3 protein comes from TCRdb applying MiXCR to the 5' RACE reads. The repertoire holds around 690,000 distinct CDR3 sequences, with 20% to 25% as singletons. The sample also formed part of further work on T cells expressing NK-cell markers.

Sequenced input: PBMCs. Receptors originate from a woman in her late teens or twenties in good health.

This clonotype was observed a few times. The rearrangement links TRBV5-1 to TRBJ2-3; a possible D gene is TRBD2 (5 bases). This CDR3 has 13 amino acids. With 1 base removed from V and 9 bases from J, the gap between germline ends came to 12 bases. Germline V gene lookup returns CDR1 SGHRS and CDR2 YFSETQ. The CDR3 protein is CASSLPSSQTQYF. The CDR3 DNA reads TGCGCCAGCAGCTTGCCCTCTAGCCAGACGCAGTATTTT.

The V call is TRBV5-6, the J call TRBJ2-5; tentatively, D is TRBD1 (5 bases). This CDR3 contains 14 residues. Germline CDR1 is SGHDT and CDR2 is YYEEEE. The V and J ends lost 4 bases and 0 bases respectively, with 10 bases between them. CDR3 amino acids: CASSVQTDQETQYF. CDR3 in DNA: TGTGCCAGCAGCGTACAGACAGACCAAGAGACCCAGTACTTC.

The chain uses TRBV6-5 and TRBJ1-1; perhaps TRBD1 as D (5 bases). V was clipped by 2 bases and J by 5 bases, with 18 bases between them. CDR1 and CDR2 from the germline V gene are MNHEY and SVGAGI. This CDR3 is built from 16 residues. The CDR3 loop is CASSYPAFGGGTEAFF. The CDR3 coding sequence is TGTGCCAGCAGTTACCCTGCCTTTGGGGGAGGTACTGAAGCTTTCTTT.

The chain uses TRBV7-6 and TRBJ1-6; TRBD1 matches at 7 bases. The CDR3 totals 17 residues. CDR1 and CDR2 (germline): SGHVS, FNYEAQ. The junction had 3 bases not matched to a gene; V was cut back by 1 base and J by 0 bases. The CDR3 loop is CASSLVGQSSYNSPLHF. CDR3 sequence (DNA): TGTGCCAGCAGCTTAGTGGGACAGAGCTCCTATAATTCACCCCTCCACTTT.

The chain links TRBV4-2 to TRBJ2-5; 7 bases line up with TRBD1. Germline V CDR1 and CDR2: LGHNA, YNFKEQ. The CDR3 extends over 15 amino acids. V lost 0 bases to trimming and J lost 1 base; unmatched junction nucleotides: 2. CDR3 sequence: CASSQDHRGQETQYF. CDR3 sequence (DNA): TGTGCCAGCAGCCAAGATCACAGGGGCCAAGAGACCCAGTACTTC.

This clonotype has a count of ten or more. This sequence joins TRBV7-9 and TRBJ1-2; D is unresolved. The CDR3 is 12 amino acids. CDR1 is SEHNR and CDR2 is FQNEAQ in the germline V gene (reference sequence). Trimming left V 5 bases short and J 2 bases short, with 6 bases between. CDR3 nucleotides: TGTGCCAGCAGCGCAGAAAACTATGGCTACACCTTC. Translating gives CASSAENYGYTF.

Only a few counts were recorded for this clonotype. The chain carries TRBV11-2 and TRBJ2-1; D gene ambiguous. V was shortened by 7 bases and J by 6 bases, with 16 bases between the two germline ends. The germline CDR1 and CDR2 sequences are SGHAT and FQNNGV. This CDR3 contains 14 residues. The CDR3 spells CASNDFWRSNEQFF. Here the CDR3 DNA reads TGTGCCAGCAACGACTTTTGGCGATCCAATGAGCAGTTCTTC.

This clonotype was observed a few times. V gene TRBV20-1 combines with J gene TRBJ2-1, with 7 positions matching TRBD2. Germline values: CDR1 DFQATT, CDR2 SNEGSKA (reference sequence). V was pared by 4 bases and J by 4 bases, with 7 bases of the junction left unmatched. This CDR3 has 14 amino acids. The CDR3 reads CSATRDYPYNEQFF. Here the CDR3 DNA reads TGCAGTGCTACCCGGGACTACCCTTACAATGAGCAGTTCTTC.

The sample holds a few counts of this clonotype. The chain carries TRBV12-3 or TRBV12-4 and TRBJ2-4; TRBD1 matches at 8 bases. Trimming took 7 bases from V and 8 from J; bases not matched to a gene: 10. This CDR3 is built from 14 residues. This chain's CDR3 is CASNIQGADDIQYF. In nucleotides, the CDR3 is TGTGCCAGCAATATCCAGGGGGCTGACGACATTCAGTACTTC.

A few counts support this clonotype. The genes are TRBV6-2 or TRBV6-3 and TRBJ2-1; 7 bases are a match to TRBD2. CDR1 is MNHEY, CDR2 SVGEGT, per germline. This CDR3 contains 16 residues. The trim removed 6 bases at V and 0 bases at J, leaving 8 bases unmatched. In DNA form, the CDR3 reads TGTGCCAGCAGCCCGGGACTAAGAAGCTCCTACAATGAGCAGTTCTTC. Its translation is CASSPGLRSSYNEQFF.

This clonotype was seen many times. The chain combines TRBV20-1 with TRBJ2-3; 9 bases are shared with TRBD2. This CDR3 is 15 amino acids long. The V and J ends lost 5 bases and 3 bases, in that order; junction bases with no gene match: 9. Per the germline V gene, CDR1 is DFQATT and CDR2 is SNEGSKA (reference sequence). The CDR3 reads CSAYEPGLATDTQYF. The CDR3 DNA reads TGCAGTGCTTATGAACCGGGACTAGCAACAGATACGCAGTATTTT.

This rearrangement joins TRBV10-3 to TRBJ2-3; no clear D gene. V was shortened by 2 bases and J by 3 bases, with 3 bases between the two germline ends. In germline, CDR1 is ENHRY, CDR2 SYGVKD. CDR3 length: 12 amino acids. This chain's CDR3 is CAISEDTDTQYF. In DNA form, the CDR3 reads TGTGCCATCAGTGAGGATACAGATACGCAGTATTTT.

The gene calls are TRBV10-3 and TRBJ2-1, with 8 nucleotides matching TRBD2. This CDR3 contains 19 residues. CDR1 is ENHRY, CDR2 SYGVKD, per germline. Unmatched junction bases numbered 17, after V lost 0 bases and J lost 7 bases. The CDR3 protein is CAISESRPQGGGQINEQFF. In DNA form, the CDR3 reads TGTGCCATCAGTGAGTCGAGACCCCAAGGCGGGGGGCAGATAAATGAGCAGTTCTTC.

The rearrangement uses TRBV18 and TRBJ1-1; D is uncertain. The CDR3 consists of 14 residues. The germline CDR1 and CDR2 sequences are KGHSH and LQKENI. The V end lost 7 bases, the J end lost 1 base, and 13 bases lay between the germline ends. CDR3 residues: CASLSTRENTEAFF. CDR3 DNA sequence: TGTGCCAGCTTATCAACAAGGGAGAACACTGAAGCTTTCTTT.

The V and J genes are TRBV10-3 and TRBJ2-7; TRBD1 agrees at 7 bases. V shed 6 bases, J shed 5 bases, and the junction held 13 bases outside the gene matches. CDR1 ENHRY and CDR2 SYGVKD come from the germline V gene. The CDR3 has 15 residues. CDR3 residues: CAISWTGRKENEQYF. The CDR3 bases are TGTGCCATCAGCTGGACAGGCCGCAAAGAAAACGAGCAGTACTTC.

The CDR3, as DNA: TGTGCCAGCAGCTTAGCGATGGGCGTATATAGCAATCAGCCCCAGCATTTT. Protein sequence: CASSLAMGVYSNQPQHF. This chain links TRBV7-4 with TRBJ1-5; D gene ambiguous. The germline V gene has CDR1 SGHVT and CDR2 SQSDAQ. V lost 0 bases and J 0 bases, leaving 12 bases between the germline ends. The CDR3 extends over 17 amino acids.

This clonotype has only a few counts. The chain's CDR3 is CSARDKLEGTDTQYF. In DNA, the CDR3 is TGCAGTGCTAGAGATAAATTGGAGGGCACAGATACGCAGTATTTT. The gene calls are TRBV20-1 and TRBJ2-3; the D gene is possibly TRBD2 (5 bases). The germline V gene encodes CDR1 DFQATT and CDR2 SNEGSKA (reference sequence). V was pared by 0 bases and J by 1 base, with 11 bases between. The CDR3 runs 15 residues.

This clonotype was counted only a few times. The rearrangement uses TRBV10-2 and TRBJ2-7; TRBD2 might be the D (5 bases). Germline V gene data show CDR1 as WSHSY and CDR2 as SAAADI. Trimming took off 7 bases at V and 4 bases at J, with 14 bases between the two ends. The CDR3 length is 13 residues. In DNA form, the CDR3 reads TGCGCCAGCATGTCAGCGGATATTTACGAGCAGTACTTC. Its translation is CASMSADIYEQYF.

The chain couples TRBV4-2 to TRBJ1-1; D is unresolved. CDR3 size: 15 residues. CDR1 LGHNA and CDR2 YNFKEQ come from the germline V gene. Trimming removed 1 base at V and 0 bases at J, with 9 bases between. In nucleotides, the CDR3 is TGTGCCAGCAGCCAAGTGAACAGCATGAACACTGAAGCTTTCTTT. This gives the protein CASSQVNSMNTEAFF.

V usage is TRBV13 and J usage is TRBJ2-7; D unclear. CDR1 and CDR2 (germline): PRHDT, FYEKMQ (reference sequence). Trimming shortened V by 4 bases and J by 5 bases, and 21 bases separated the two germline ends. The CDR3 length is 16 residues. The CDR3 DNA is TGTGCCAGCAGCTCCCGACCCGCTGATGGGCCCCACGAGCAGTACTTC. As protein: CASSSRPADGPHEQYF.

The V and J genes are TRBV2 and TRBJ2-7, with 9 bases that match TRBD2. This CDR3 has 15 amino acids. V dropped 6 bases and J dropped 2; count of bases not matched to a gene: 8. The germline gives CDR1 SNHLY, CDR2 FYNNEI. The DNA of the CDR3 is TGTGCCAGCAGACCGGGTAGCGGGGGAACCTACGAGCAGTACTTC. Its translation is CASRPGSGGTYEQYF.

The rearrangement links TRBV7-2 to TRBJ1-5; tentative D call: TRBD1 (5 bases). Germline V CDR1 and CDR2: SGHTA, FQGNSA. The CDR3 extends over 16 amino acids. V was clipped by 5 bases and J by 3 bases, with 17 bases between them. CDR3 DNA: TGTGCCAGCAGCGGTCCCGCGGGTGGGACCAATCAGCCCCAGCATTTT. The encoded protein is CASSGPAGGTNQPQHF.

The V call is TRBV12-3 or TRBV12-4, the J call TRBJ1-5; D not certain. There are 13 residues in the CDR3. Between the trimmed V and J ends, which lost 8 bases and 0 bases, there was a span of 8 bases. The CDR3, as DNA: TGTGCCAGCGGCTCCTCTAGCAATCAGCCCCAGCATTTT. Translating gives CASGSSSNQPQHF.

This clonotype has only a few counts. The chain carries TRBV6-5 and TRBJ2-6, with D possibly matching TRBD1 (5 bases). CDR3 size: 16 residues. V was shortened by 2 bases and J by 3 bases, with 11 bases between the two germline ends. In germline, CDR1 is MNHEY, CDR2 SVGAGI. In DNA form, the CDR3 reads TGTGCCAGCAGTTACAGGGGTTCCGGTGGGGCCAACGTCCTGACTTTC. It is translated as CASSYRGSGGANVLTF.

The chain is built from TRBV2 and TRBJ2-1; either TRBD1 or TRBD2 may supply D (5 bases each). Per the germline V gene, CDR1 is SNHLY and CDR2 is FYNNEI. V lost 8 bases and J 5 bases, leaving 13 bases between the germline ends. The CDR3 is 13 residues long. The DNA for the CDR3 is TGTGCCAGCCCGGGACGGACCGACAATGAGCAGTTCTTC. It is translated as CASPGRTDNEQFF.

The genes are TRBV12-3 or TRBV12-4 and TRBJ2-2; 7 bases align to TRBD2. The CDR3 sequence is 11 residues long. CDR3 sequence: CEPSGTGELFF. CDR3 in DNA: TGTGAGCCTAGCGGCACCGGGGAGCTGTTTTTT.

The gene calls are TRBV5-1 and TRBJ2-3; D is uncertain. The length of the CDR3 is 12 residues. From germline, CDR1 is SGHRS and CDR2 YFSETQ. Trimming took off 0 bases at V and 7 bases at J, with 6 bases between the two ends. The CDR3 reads CASSLDAHTQYF. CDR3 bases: TGCGCCAGCAGCTTGGACGCTCATACGCAGTATTTT.

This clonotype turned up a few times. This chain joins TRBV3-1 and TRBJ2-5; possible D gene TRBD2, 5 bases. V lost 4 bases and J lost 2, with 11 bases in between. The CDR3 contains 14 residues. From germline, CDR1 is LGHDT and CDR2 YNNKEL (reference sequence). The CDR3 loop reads CASSPLGEQETQYF. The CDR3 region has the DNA TGTGCCAGCAGCCCCCTCGGGGAACAAGAGACCCAGTACTTC.

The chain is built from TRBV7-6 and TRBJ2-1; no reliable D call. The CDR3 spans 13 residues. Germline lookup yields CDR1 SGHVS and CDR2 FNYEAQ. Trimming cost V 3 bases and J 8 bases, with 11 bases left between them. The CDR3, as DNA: TGTGCCAGCAGCTTTTATGTTGGGGATGAGCAGTTCTTC. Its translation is CASSFYVGDEQFF.

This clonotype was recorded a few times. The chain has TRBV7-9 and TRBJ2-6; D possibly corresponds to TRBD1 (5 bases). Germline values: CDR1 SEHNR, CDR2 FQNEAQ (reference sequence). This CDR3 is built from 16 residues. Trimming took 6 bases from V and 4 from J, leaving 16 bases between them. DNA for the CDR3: TGTGCCAGCAGAACCCTGGGGCTAGAGGGGGCCAACGTCCTGACTTTC. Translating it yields CASRTLGLEGANVLTF. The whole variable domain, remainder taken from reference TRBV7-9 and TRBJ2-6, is DTGVSQNPRHKITKRGQNVTFRCDPISEHNRLYWYRQTLGQGPEFLTYFQNEAQLEKSRLLSDRFSAERPKGSFSTLEIQRTEQGDSAMYLCASRTLGLEGANVLTFGAGSRLTVL.

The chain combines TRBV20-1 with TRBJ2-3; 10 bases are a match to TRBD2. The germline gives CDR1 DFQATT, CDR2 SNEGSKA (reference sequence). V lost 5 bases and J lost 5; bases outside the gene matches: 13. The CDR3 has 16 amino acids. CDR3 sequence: CSASYTLAGVGDTQYF. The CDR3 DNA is TGCAGTGCTTCCTACACCCTAGCGGGAGTAGGAGATACGCAGTATTTT.